This T cell receptor beta chain was obtained from a study of regulatory and conventional T cells in RAG deficiency (dated by TCRdb to about 2017). Study-level background: The study used high-throughput TCR beta sequencing to compare repertoire diversity and composition of Treg, conventional CD4+ and CD8+ T cells between RAG-deficient patients and healthy controls.

Before genomic DNA was extracted, conventional CD4+ T cells were isolated from blood as CD25-low CD127-high cells. Several healthy control donors served as the comparison group for repertoire analyses. There are 14 amino acids in the CDR3, from cysteine to phenylalanine inclusive. The read is trimmed to its CDR3 DNA, 42 bases read in frame from base 1. V was cut back by 6 bases and J by 4 bases, leaving a gap of 13 bases between them. CDR1 and CDR2 are drawn from the germline V gene: MNHEY, SVGAGI. The library was obtained by the immunoSEQ multiplex PCR assay. Rearranged TCR beta chain products were amplified from the genomic DNA of sorted T-cell subsets and were then sequenced. Regarding the original processing steps: Shannon entropy and Simpson indices were used to quantify the repertoire diversity of productive TCR beta rearrangements. To gauge clonal expansion, the frequencies of the 100 most abundant productive TCR beta clonotypes among total reads were added together. The TRB repertoires were scored with a self-reactivity index built on which amino acids appear at CDR3beta positions 6 and 7. Two-way ANOVA was used for repertoire analyses, while Student t or Mann-Whitney tests were used for flow cytometric analyses. TCRdb's version of the immuneACCESS table is confined to in-frame rearrangements and falls short of the full clone set. An unresolved V gene accounts for under half of the shortfall where checked; the remainder is of unknown origin. Clonal size and the V and J genes are those of that table, whereas D and trimming came from the DNA. A total of about 50,000 clones appear in this sample, approximately 90% of them only once. The ten top clones hold 0.51% of the sample.

Overall study results and their limits: In Omenn syndrome patients, sorted CD25-high CD127-low cells may represent peripherally activated cells rather than bona fide Treg cells. Shorter CDR3 lengths were found in all patient T-cell subsets, and >75% Treg-Tconv repertoire overlap at nucleotide and amino acid level was observed in Omenn syndrome patients. Some T-cell subset analyses were not performed for some subjects. RAG-deficient patients showed markedly lower Shannon entropy and higher Simpson indices than control T-cell subpopulations. Compared with controls, Omenn syndrome and CID/AS patients had around 110-fold fewer unique TCR beta sequences in Treg cells, but only about 9.8-fold fewer in the other subsets.

Comment on this clone: There is no known antigen for this receptor. No quality values exist for individual bases; no much larger clone is one base distant.

The sample was also reused in another study, on regulatory T cells. Reported in the second study: The multiplex PCR used 52 forward TRBV primers and 13 reverse TRBJ primers, with assay-based and computational corrections for amplification bias. Patient repertoires showed restricted unique TRB V-J pairs and skewed V and J gene usage, most marked in regulatory T cells. Between CD3G-deficient patients and healthy controls, the study compared T-cell receptor beta repertoires in sorted regulatory T cells, conventional CD4+ T cells and CD8+ T cells. Peripheral blood mononuclear cells were isolated by Ficoll density separation. Rearranged TRB loci were amplified from genomic DNA by multiplex PCR within the immunoSEQ assay. TRB amplicons were sequenced using an Illumina HiSeq platform. Raw sequences were error-filtered and aligned to reference gene sequences by custom algorithms, then analyzed with the immunoSEQ online tools. Frequencies of productive and nonproductive TRB rearrangements were evaluated among both unique and total sequences. For group comparisons, t tests, Mann-Whitney tests or two-way ANOVA were performed in Prism software.

The sequence links TRBV6-5 to TRBJ1-5; a tentative D call is TRBD1 (5 bases match). The sample taken for sequencing was CD4+ effector T cells sorted from blood. The sequence derives from a human donor in good health. The nucleotide sequence is given as TGTGCCAGCAGCGAGAGACAGCGGAATCAGCCCCAGCATTTT. The resulting protein is CASSERQRNQPQHF.